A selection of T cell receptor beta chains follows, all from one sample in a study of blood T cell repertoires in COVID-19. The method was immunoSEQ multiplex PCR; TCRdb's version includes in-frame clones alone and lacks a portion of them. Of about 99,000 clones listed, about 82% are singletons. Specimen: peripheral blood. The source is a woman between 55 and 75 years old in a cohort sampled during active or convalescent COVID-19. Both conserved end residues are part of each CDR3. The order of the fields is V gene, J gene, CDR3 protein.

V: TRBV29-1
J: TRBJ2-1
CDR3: CSVHPSYNEQFF

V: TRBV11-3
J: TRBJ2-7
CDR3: CASSQSGQGDYEQYF

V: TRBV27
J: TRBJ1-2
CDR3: CASSFRVDYGYTF

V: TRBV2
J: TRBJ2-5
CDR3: CASSGILAGGRETQYF

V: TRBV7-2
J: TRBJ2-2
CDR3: CASSLTAMNTGELFF

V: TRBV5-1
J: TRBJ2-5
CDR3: CASSLMGGPQETQYF

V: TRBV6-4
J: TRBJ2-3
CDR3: CASRQQQTDTQYF

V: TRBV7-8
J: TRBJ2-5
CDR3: CASSLWSRTRVVETQYF

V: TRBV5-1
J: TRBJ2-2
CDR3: CASSFTGGLNTGELFF

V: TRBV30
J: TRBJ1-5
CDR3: CAWSVLTGQGYSNQPQHF

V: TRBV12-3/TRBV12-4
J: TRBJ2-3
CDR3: CASTQDYTDTQYF

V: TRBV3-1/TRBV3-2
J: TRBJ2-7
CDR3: CASSLAGVEYEQYF

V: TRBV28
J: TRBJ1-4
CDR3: CASSSLTGGGNEKLFF

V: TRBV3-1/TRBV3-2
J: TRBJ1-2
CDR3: CASSQGGDNYGYTF

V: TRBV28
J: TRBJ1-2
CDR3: CASSSGDYGYTF

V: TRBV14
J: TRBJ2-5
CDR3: CASRQSGVRETQYF

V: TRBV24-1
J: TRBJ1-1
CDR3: CATSDSGLSEAFF

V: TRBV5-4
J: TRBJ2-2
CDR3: CASSPGRGAPTGELFF

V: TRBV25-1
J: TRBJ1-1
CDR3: CASSPRGQGGEAFF

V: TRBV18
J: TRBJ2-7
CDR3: CASSESYEQYF

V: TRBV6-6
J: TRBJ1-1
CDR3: CASSYLLSEAFF

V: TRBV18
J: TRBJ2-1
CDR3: CASSPMGQEYNEQFF

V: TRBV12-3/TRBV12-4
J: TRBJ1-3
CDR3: CASSLNSGNTIYF

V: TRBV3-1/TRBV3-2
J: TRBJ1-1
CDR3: CASSPTTGTEAFF

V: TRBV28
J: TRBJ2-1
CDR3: CASSLLGSGTSGGTYNEQFF

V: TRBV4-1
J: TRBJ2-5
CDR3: CASSQLTGGGETQYF

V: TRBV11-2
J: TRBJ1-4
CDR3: CASSLVLGTTNEKLFF

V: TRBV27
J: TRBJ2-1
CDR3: CASGNRDRVSYNEQFF

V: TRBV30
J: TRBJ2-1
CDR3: CAWSDLSRGRRNEQFF

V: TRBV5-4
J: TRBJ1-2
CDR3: CASSGGQSPYGYTF

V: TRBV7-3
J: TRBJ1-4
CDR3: CASSQGQGGGEKLFF

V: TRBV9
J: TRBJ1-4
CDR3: CASSVDVSLTNEKLFF

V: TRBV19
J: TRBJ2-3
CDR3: CASSIGARGTDTQYF

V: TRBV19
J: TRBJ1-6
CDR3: CASSSNPTRNSPLHF

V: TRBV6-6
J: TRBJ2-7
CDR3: CASRKGGTENYEQYF